Sequencing of this T cell receptor beta chain was carried out in a study of T-cell memory formation after mild COVID-19. 5'RACE with constant-segment primers built TCRalpha and TCRbeta cDNA libraries with UMIs. From the 5' RACE reads, TCRdb called clonotypes with MiXCR, one entry per CDR3 protein. The sample yields about 540,000 distinct CDR3 sequences, roughly 20% seen once. This clonotype was counted at least ten times. The sample consisted of PBMCs or a T cell subset sorted from them (not recorded which). The origin of this receptor is an adult woman who had mild COVID-19 (a few samples of this study predate the infection). Cell type and time point are not known.

The CDR3 coding sequence is TGTGCCAGCAGTTTAAACCAGGGGTCGGGCACTGAAGCTTTCTTT. This sequence encodes CASSLNQGSGTEAFF. The chain joins TRBV12-3 or TRBV12-4 to TRBJ1-1, with D possibly TRBD1 on 6 matching bases. Trimming took off 2 bases at V and 4 bases at J, with 14 bases between the two ends. CDR3 length equals 15 residues.